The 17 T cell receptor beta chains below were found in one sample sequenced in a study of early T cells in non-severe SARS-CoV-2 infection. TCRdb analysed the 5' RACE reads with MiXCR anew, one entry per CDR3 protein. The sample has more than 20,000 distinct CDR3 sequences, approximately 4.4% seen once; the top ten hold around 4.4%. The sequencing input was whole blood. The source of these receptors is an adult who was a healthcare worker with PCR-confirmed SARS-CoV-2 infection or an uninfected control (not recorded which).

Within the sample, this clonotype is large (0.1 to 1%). The CDR3 DNA is TGTGCCACCAGTGGGGGGACTAGCGGGAGGGAGTACAATGAGCAGTTCTTC. This gives the protein CATSGGTSGREYNEQFF. The rearrangement links TRBV24-1 to TRBJ2-1; TRBD2 matches at 16 bases. Germline V CDR1 and CDR2: KGHDR, SFDVKD. Losses at the gene ends were 5 bases for V and 4 bases for J; bases not matched to a gene: 4. The CDR3 sequence is 17 residues long.

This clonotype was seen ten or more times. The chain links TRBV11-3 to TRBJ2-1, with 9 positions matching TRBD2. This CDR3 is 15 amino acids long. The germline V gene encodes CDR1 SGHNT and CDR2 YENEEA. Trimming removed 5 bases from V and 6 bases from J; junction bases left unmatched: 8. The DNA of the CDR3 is TGTGCCAGCAGCGCACTAGCGGGCGATTCCAATGAGCAGTTCTTC. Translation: CASSALAGDSNEQFF.

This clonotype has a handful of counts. DNA of the CDR3: TGTGCCAGCAGTCACGGACAGGGTCGGGGTCGGCGCACAGATACGCAGTATTTT. The encoded protein is CASSHGQGRGRRTDTQYF. The V and J genes are TRBV28 and TRBJ2-3; TRBD1 agrees at 8 bases. With 5 bases clipped from V and 1 base from J, the junction kept 14 bases outside the gene matches. Germline CDR1 and CDR2: MDHEN and SYDVKM. The CDR3 totals 18 residues.

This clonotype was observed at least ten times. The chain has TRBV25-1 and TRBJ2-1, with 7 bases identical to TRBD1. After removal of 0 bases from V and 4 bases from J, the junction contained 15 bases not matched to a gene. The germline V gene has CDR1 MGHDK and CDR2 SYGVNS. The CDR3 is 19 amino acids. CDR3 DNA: TGTGCCAGCAGTGAATATGCCCCTAGACAGGGAAGGAGGTACAATGAGCAGTTCTTC. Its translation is CASSEYAPRQGRRYNEQFF.

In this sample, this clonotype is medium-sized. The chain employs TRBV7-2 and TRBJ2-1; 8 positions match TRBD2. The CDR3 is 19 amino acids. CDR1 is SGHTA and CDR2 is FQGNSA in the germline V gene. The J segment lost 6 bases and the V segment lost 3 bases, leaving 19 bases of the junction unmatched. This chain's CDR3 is CASSFGGSGRAFRVNEQFF. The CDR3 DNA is TGTGCCAGCAGCTTTGGAGGTTCCGGGAGGGCCTTTAGGGTCAATGAGCAGTTCTTC.

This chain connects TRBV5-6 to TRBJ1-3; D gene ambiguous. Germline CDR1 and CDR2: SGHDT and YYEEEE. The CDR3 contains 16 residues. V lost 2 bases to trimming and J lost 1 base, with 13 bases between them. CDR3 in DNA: TGTGCCAGCAGCTTTCTTTCGAGCGAATCTGGAAACACCATATATTTT. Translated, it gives CASSFLSSESGNTIYF.

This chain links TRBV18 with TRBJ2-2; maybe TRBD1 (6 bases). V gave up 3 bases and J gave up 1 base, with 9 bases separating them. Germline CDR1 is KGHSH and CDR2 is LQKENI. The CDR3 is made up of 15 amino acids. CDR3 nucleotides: TGTGCCAGCTCACCCTGGACAGAGAACACCGGGGAGCTGTTTTTT. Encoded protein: CASSPWTENTGELFF.

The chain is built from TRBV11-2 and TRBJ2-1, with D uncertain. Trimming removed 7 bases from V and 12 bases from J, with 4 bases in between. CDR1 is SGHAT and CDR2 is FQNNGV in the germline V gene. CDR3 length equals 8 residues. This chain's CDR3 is CASILQFF. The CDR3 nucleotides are TGTGCCAGCATCCTGCAGTTCTTC.

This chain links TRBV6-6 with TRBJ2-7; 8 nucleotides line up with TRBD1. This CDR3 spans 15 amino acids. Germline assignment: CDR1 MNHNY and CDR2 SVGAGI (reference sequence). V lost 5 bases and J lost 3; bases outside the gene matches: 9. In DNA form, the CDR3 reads TGTGCCAGCAGTCAAGGACAGGGACTTATCTACGAGCAGTACTTC. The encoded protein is CASSQGQGLIYEQYF.

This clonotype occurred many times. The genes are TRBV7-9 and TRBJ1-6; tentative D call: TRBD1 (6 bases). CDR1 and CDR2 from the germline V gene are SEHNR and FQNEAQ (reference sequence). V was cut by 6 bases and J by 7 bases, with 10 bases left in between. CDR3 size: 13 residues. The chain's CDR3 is CASSKQGNSPLHF. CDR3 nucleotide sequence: TGTGCCAGCAGTAAACAGGGCAATTCACCCCTCCACTTT.

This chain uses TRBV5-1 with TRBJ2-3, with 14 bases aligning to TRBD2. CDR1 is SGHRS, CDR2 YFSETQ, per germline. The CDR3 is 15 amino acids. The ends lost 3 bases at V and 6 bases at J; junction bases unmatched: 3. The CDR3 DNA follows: TGCGCCAGCAGCTGGGGACTAGCGGGAGTGGATACGCAGTATTTT. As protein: CASSWGLAGVDTQYF. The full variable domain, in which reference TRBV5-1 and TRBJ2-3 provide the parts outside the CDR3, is KAGVTQTPRYLIKTRGQQVTLSCSPISGHRSVSWYQQTPGQGLQFLFEYFSETQRNKGNFPGRFSGRQFSNSRSEMNVSTLELGDSALYLCASSWGLAGVDTQYFGPGTRLTVL.

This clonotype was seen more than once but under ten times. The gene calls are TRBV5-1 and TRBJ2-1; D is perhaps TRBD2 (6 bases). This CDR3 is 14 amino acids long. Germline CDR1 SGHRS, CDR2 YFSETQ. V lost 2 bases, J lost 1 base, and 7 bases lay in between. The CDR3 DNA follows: TGCGCCAGCAGCTTACGGGGGTCCTACAATGAGCAGTTCTTC. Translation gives CASSLRGSYNEQFF.

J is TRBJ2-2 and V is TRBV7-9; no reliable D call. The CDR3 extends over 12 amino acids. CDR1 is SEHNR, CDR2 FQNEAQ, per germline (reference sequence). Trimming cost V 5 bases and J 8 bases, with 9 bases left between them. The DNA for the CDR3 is TGTGCCAGCAGCATGGCAGAGGGGGAGCTGTTTTTT. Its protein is CASSMAEGELFF. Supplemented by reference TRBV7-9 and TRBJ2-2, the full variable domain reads DTGVSQNPRHKITKRGQNVTFRCDPISEHNRLYWYRQTLGQGPEFLTYFQNEAQLEKSRLLSDRFSAERPKGSFSTLEIQRTEQGDSAMYLCASSMAEGELFFGEGSRLTVL.

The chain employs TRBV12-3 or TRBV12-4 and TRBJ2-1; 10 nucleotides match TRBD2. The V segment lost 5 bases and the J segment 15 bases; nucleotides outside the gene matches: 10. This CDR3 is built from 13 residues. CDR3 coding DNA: TGTGCCAGCAGTATACTAGCGGGGAGTGCCGGGTTCTTC. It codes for CASSILAGSAGFF.

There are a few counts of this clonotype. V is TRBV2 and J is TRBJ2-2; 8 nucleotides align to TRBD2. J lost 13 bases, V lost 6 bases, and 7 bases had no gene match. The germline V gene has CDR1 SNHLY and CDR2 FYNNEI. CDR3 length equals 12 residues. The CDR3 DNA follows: TGTGCCAGCAGCCAGATGGCGGGAGGGCTGTTTTTT. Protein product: CASSQMAGGLFF.

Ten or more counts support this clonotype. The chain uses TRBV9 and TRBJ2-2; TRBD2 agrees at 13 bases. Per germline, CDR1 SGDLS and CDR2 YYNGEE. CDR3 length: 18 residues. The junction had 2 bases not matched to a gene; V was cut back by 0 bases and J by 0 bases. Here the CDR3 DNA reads TGTGCCAGCAGCGTAGGGACTAGCGGGAGTCCGAACACCGGGGAGCTGTTTTTT. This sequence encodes CASSVGTSGSPNTGELFF.

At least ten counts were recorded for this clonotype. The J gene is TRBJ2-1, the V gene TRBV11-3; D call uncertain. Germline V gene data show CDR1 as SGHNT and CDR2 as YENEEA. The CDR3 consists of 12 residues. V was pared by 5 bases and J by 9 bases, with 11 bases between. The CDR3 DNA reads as TGTGCCAGCAGCCGGTGGGTCCTTGAGCAGTTCTTC. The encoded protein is CASSRWVLEQFF.